This record concerns one T cell receptor (beta chain) sequence. Its target is not known. Each PCR replicate from the sorted subsets contained roughly 210 ng DNA, which is 25,000 to 30,000 T cell genomes. In the study's own analysis: Filtering differed for immunoSEQ, which gave only junction sequences without quality scores. Libraries were prepared by immunoSEQ multiplex PCR; TCRdb keeps only in-frame clonotypes and omits some of them. The DNA gave D and trimming, while V, J and clone size come from that table. Counted here are around 2.3 million clones, roughly 95% occurring once; the ten biggest clones make up roughly 0.13%. This sample is drawn from a study of shared clonotypes between healthy human individuals. For the study at large: Each donor's CD4 naive and CD4 memory cells filled three plates apiece, CD8 naive two, and CD8 memory one.

The germline V gene has CDR1 SGHNT and CDR2 YYREEE (reference sequence). V lost 0 bases, J lost 5 bases, and 7 bases stayed unmatched. The CDR3 length is 15 residues. Broader study findings: The sole specimen, blood, was sampled, and tissue repertoires likely differ.

The clonotype was recovered from a man younger than 30 in good health. The sequenced sample consisted of naive CD4+ T cells sorted from blood. Subset here: CD45RA+ positively selected. V gene TRBV5-4 combines with J gene TRBJ2-5; 7 bases match TRBD2. CDR3 DNA sequence: TGTGCCAGCAGCTTGGCGCGGGAGAGAGGGGAGACCCAGTACTTC. Protein: CASSLARERGETQYF.